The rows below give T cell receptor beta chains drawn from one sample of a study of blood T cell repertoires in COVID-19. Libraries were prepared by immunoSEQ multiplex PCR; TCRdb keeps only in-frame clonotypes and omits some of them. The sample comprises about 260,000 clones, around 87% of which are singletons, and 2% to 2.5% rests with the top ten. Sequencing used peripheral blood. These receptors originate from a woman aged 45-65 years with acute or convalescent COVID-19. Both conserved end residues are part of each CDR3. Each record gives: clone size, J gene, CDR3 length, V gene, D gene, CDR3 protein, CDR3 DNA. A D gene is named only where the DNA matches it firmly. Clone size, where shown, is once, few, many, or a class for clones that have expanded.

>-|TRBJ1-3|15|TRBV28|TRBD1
CASSPIRGDGNTIYF
TGTGCCAGCAGTCCAATCAGGGGGGACGGAAACACCATATATTTT
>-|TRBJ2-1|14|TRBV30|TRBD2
CAWSGGSSYNEQFF
TGTGCCTGGAGTGGCGGGAGCTCCTACAATGAGCAGTTCTTC
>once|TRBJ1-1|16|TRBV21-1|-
CASSKGTVTLATEAFF
TGTGCCAGCAGCAAGGGTACAGTGACCTTGGCCACTGAAGCTTTCTTT
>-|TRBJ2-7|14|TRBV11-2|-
CASSLVDRTYEQYF
TGTGCCAGCAGCTTAGTTGACAGAACCTACGAGCAGTACTTC
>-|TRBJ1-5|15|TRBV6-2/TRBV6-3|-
CASSYAGPSNQPQHF
TGTGCCAGCAGTTACGCAGGCCCTAGCAATCAGCCCCAGCATTTT
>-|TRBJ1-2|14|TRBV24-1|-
CATSDLDRYYGYTF
TGTGCCACCAGTGATCTAGACAGATACTATGGCTACACCTTC
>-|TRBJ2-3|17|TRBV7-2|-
CASSLIPLLTSTDTQYF
TGTGCCAGCAGCTTAATTCCCCTCCTAACTAGCACAGATACGCAGTATTTT
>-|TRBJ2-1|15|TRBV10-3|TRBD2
CAISPSGRTYNEQFF
TGTGCCATCAGCCCTAGCGGGAGGACCTACAATGAGCAGTTCTTC
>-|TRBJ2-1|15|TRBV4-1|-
CASSQGSTGYNEQFF
TGCGCCAGCAGCCAAGGATCGACGGGATACAATGAGCAGTTCTTC
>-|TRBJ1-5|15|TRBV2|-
CASSEDGGRNQPQHF
TGTGCCAGCAGTGAAGACGGAGGTCGAAATCAGCCCCAGCATTTT
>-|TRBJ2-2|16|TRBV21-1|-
CASSKAYRENTGELFF
TGTGCCAGCAGCAAAGCGTACAGAGAGAACACCGGGGAGCTGTTTTTT
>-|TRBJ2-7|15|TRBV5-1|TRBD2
CASSTAGGRAYEQYF
TGCGCCAGCAGCACCGCTGGCGGGAGGGCCTACGAGCAGTACTTC
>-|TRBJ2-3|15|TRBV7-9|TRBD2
CASSWGLAVADTQYF
TGTGCCAGCAGCTGGGGACTAGCGGTGGCAGATACGCAGTATTTT
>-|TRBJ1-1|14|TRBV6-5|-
CASSPIGGGTEAFF
TGTGCCAGCAGTCCGATCGGTGGGGGGACTGAAGCTTTCTTT
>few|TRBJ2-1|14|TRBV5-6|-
CASSLNAVDNEQFF
TGTGCCAGCAGCTTGAACGCGGTGGACAATGAGCAGTTCTTC
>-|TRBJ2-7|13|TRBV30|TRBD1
CAWEPGQGNEQYF
TGTGCCTGGGAACCGGGACAGGGAAACGAGCAGTACTTC
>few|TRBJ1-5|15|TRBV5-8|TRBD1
CASSWGRTGDQPQHF
TGTGCCAGCAGCTGGGGTAGGACAGGAGATCAGCCCCAGCATTTT
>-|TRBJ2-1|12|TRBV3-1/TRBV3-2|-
CASSFGGHEQFF
TGTGCCAGCAGCTTCGGAGGCCATGAGCAGTTCTTC
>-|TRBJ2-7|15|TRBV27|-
CASSSTREQLYEQYF
TGTGCCAGCAGTTCTACCCGGGAGCAACTCTACGAGCAGTACTTC
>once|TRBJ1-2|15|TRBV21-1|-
CASSKGQGAPKGYTF
TGTGCCAGCAGCAAAGGACAGGGGGCCCCTAAAGGCTACACCTTC
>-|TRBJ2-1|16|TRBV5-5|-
CASSLASVLSYNEQFF
TGTGCCAGCAGCTTGGCTAGCGTCCTCTCCTACAATGAGCAGTTCTTC
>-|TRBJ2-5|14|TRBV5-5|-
CASSPGQSRETQYF
TGTGCCAGCAGCCCCGGACAGTCCCGGGAGACCCAGTACTTC
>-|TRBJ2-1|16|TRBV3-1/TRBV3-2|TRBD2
CASSLAGEGSYNEQFF
TGTGCCAGCAGTTTAGCGGGAGAGGGATCCTACAATGAGCAGTTCTTC
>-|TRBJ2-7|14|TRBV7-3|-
CASSLEPGSHEQYF
TGTGCCAGCAGCTTAGAACCAGGCTCCCACGAGCAGTACTTC
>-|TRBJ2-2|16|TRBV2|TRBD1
CASSEFRDRATGELFF
TGTGCCAGCAGTGAATTTCGGGACAGGGCGACCGGGGAGCTGTTTTTT
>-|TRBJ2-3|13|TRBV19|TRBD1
CASHGQGTDTQYF
TGTGCCAGCCACGGACAGGGCACAGATACGCAGTATTTT
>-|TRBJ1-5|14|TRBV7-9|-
CASSLGGNNQPQHF
TGTGCCAGCAGCTTAGGCGGTAACAATCAGCCCCAGCATTTT
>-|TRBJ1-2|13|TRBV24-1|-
CATSAEGGYGYTF
TGTGCCACCAGTGCTGAGGGCGGTTATGGCTACACCTTC
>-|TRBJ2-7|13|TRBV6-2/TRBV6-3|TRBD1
CASSHGQAYEQYF
TGTGCCAGCAGCCACGGACAGGCCTACGAGCAGTACTTC
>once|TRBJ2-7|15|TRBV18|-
CASSQGSSGRYEQYF
TGTGCCAGCTCACAAGGGAGTAGCGGCCGCTACGAGCAGTACTTC
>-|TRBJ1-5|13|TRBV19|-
CASSRNGNQPQHF
TGTGCCAGTTCCCGGAACGGGAATCAGCCCCAGCATTTT
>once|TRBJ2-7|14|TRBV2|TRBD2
CASQLAGGLYEQYF
TGTGCCAGCCAACTAGCGGGAGGACTCTACGAGCAGTACTTC
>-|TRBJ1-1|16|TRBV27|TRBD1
CASRPPPGQGNTEAFF
TGTGCCAGCAGACCACCCCCGGGACAGGGGAACACTGAAGCTTTCTTT
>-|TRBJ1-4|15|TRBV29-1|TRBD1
CSVGDRLQRREKLFF
TGCAGCGTTGGGGACAGGCTCCAACGGCGGGAAAAACTGTTTTTT
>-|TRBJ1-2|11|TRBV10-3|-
CASSLGQGYTF
TGTGCCTCATCCCTCGGACAGGGCTACACCTTC
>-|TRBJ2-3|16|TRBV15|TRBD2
CATSRGIAGGTDTQYF
TGTGCCACCAGCAGAGGGATAGCGGGGGGCACAGATACGCAGTATTTT
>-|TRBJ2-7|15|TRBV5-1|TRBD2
CASSKVSGPSYEQYF
TGCGCCAGCAGCAAGGTTAGCGGGCCCTCCTACGAGCAGTACTTC
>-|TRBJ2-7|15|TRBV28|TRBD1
CASSGGQVSSYEQYF
TGTGCCAGCAGTGGGGGACAGGTGAGCTCCTACGAGCAGTACTTC